This TCR beta chain was sequenced for a study of T cells after yellow fever vaccination. V dropped 1 base and J dropped 2 bases, with 11 bases sitting between them. Germline V gene lookup returns CDR1 LGHDT and CDR2 YNNKEL (reference sequence). The CDR3 sequence is 16 residues long. By 5'RACE template switching, TCR cDNA was produced, with a universal primer site and UMIs added in the process. TCRdb ran MiXCR on the 5' RACE reads and lists one entry per CDR3 protein. This sample has about 310,000 distinct CDR3 sequences, with approximately 3.8% found just once. In the case of this clonotype: What it recognizes is unknown.

Notes on the study in general: Weaker, the secondary response had a peak occurring faster, on day 5 versus 15. At about 97% for CD4 and around 91% for CD8, most primary-vaccination clones showed up again after the booster. Shared CD4/CD8 clonotypes were a small share, likely from convergent recombination.

J is TRBJ2-2 and V is TRBV3-1; a possible D gene is TRBD2 (5 bases). The TCR was taken from a man between 18 and 29 years old who received the YFV17D yellow fever vaccine. This specimen consisted of PBMCs, obtained on the day of the yellow fever booster vaccination. The CDR3 region is CASSQASLFNTGELFF. For the CDR3, the DNA is TGTGCCAGCAGCCAAGCTAGCCTTTTCAACACCGGGGAGCTGTTTTTT.